The 32 T cell receptor beta chains listed next were all sequenced from one sample in a study of siplizumab effects on memory and regulatory T cells. Measured with immunoSEQ multiplex PCR; TCRdb has only the in-frame clones, and not every one. The sample carries some 110,000 clones, approximately 94% recorded once. The sample comprised CD4+ T cells sorted from blood. These receptors all stem from a human donor in good health.

This chain uses TRBV7-9 with TRBJ2-1, with D hard to call. The CDR3 has 13 amino acids. Trimming removed 5 bases at V and 8 bases at J, with 13 bases between. Germline values: CDR1 SEHNR, CDR2 FQNEAQ (reference sequence). The CDR3 loop is CASSQHDRDEQFF. For the CDR3, the DNA is TGTGCCAGCAGCCAGCACGATCGGGATGAGCAGTTCTTC.

The chain combines TRBV7-3 with TRBJ2-1; 11 nucleotides agree with TRBD2. J was trimmed by 7 bases and V by 10 bases; bases with no gene match: 9. The germline V gene has CDR1 SGHTA and CDR2 FQGTGA. The CDR3 runs 14 residues. The CDR3 DNA reads TGTGCCACCGCAATAGCGGGAGGGCGTAATGAGCAGTTCTTC. Translating it yields CATAIAGGRNEQFF. Using reference TRBV7-3 and TRBJ2-1 for the parts outside the CDR3, the full variable domain is GAGVSQTPSNKVTEKGKYVELRCDPISGHTALYWYRQSLGQGPEFLIYFQGTGAADDSGLPNDRFFAVRPEGSVSTLKIQRTERGDSAVYLCATAIAGGRNEQFFGPGTRLTVL.

The rearrangement uses TRBV7-8 and TRBJ1-2; 8 nucleotides align to TRBD1. V lost 1 base to trimming and J lost 0 bases; unmatched junction nucleotides: 1. This CDR3 region has 15 residues. Germline lookup yields CDR1 SGHVS and CDR2 FQNEAQ. Written as DNA, the CDR3 is TGTGCCAGCAGCTTAGTACAGGGGGCTAACTATGGCTACACCTTC. This encodes CASSLVQGANYGYTF.

This chain uses TRBV7-9 with TRBJ2-7; D may match TRBD1 or TRBD2 (5 bases each). The CDR3 contains 14 residues. CDR1 is SEHNR, CDR2 FQNEAQ, per germline (reference sequence). V lost 2 bases and J lost 3, with 11 bases in between. This CDR3 is CASSLSAGSYEQYF. CDR3 DNA sequence: TGTGCCAGCAGCTTATCCGCAGGGAGCTACGAGCAGTACTTC.

This chain joins TRBV7-8 and TRBJ1-2; D gene uncertain. The CDR3 sequence is 14 residues long. V lost 5 bases and J 0 bases, leaving 10 bases between the germline ends. Germline V gene data show CDR1 as SGHVS and CDR2 as FQNEAQ. The CDR3 DNA reads as TGTGCCAGCAGCCTGGGGAGGCCTAACTATGGCTACACCTTC. This codes for CASSLGRPNYGYTF. The variable domain in full, completed from reference TRBV7-8 and TRBJ1-2, reads GAGVSQSPRYKVAKRGQDVALRCDPISGHVSLFWYQQALGQGPEFLTYFQNEAQLDKSGLPSDRFFAERPEGSVSTLKIQRTQQEDSAVYLCASSLGRPNYGYTFGSGTRLTVV.

This chain uses TRBV4-2 with TRBJ1-6; D ambiguous. There are 16 residues in the CDR3. V lost 0 bases to trimming and J lost 8 bases, with 14 bases between them. Germline V lookup: CDR1 LGHNA, CDR2 YNFKEQ. CDR3 loop: CASSQEGRAGDSPLHF. In DNA, the CDR3 is TGTGCCAGCAGCCAAGAAGGGCGGGCAGGAGATTCACCCCTCCACTTT.

The V gene is TRBV5-4, the J gene TRBJ2-6, with D tentatively TRBD2 (5 bases). Germline V lookup: CDR1 SGHNT, CDR2 YYREEE (reference sequence). This CDR3 is 17 amino acids long. The V end lost 2 bases, the J end lost 0 bases, and 12 bases lay between the germline ends. CDR3 in amino acids: CASSFQTGISGANVLTF. The CDR3 bases are TGTGCCAGCAGCTTTCAAACGGGGATCTCTGGGGCCAACGTCCTGACTTTC.

This chain's CDR3 is CASSLDTQETQYF. The CDR3 coding sequence is TGCGCCAGCAGCTTGGACACCCAAGAGACCCAGTACTTC. V gene TRBV5-1 combines with J gene TRBJ2-5; D unresolved. This CDR3 has 13 residues. CDR1 and CDR2 (germline): SGHRS, YFSETQ. Between the trimmed V and J ends, which lost 0 bases and 1 base, there was a span of 4 bases.

The chain employs TRBV5-1 and TRBJ2-1, with D perhaps matching TRBD2 (6 bases). CDR3 length: 15 amino acids. V dropped 4 bases and J dropped 5 bases, with 16 bases sitting between them. Germline V CDR1 and CDR2: SGHRS, YFSETQ. CDR3: CASSPDRGSHNEQFF. The CDR3 bases are TGCGCCAGCAGCCCCGACCGGGGGAGCCACAATGAGCAGTTCTTC.

V and J are TRBV30 and TRBJ1-4, with D unresolved. Trimming pared 0 bases from V and 7 bases from J, leaving 15 bases between. The CDR3 has 15 amino acids. Germline-derived CDR1 and CDR2 are GTSNPN and SVGIG (reference sequence). CDR3 in DNA: TGTGCCTGGAGTGTAAAGGCAGGAGCGGTTGAAAAACTGTTTTTT. Translated: CAWSVKAGAVEKLFF.

The chain employs TRBV7-8 and TRBJ2-2, with 8 nucleotides matching TRBD2. Germline V gene sequence: CDR1 SGHVS, CDR2 FQNEAQ. This CDR3 region has 17 residues. The ends lost 3 bases at V and 0 bases at J; junction bases unmatched: 6. CDR3 nucleotide sequence: TGTGCCAGCAGCTTGCTAGCGGGCGTGACGAACACCGGGGAGCTGTTTTTT. This sequence encodes CASSLLAGVTNTGELFF.

The rearrangement joins TRBV5-4 to TRBJ2-4, with 12 bases matching TRBD2. Trimming at V came to 4 bases and at J to 6 bases, leaving 11 bases not matched to a gene. CDR1 and CDR2 (germline): SGHNT, YYREEE (reference sequence). CDR3 size: 17 residues. CDR3 sequence reads: CASSPYLAGGPGNIQYF. CDR3 coding DNA: TGTGCCAGCAGCCCGTACCTAGCGGGAGGGCCAGGAAACATTCAGTACTTC.

This clone appeared once. The chain links TRBV10-3 to TRBJ2-4; D remains ambiguous. This CDR3 is 14 amino acids long. Per the germline V gene, CDR1 is ENHRY and CDR2 is SYGVKD. Between the trimmed V and J ends, which lost 11 bases and 1 base, there was a span of 15 bases. This chain's CDR3 is CASSPAGAKNIQYF. The CDR3 nucleotides are TGTGCCTCGAGCCCAGCCGGGGCCAAAAACATTCAGTACTTC.

This rearrangement joins TRBV9 to TRBJ1-4; no clear D gene. The CDR3 is 14 residues long. From germline, CDR1 is SGDLS and CDR2 YYNGEE. The ends were cut back, 4 bases at V and 2 bases at J, with 9 bases in the middle. DNA of the CDR3: TGTGCCAGCAGCATCCGTGGCACTAATGAAAAACTGTTTTTT. It yields the protein CASSIRGTNEKLFF.

This clone was seen a single time. The chain carries TRBV7-2 and TRBJ1-5; no definite D call. V lost 2 bases and J lost 0, with 8 bases in between. The CDR3 covers 15 residues. CDR1 SGHTA and CDR2 FQGNSA come from the germline V gene. CDR3 nucleotide sequence: TGTGCCAGCAGCTTATTACTGCATAGCAATCAGCCCCAGCATTTT. Residues: CASSLLLHSNQPQHF.

The J gene is TRBJ2-5, the V gene TRBV11-2; D unclear. Trimming shortened V by 1 base and J by 5 bases, and 5 bases separated the two germline ends. CDR3 length: 12 amino acids. CDR1 SGHAT and CDR2 FQNNGV come from the germline V gene. CDR3 sequence (DNA): TGTGCCAGCAGCTTAGGGGTGGAGACCCAGTACTTC. It translates to CASSLGVETQYF.

The V call is TRBV4-1, the J call TRBJ2-1, with D unclear. Trimming took 2 bases from V and 5 from J, leaving 10 bases between them. CDR1 and CDR2 from the germline V gene are MGHRA and YSYEKL. This CDR3 spans 14 amino acids. The CDR3 sequence: CASSQSPRNNEQFF. CDR3 nucleotides: TGCGCCAGCAGCCAATCACCCAGAAACAATGAGCAGTTCTTC.

The rearrangement links TRBV30 to TRBJ1-3, with D perhaps TRBD1 (5 bases). The CDR3 sequence is 15 residues long. Trimming pared 0 bases from V and 0 bases from J, leaving 9 bases between. The V gene's germline CDR1 is GTSNPN and CDR2 SVGIG (reference sequence). CDR3 protein: CAWSVGVSSGNTIYF. The CDR3 DNA sequence: TGTGCCTGGAGTGTGGGGGTTAGCTCTGGAAACACCATATATTTT.

This chain uses TRBV10-2 with TRBJ2-3; the D is unclear. Between the trimmed V and J ends, which lost 8 bases and 4 bases, there was a span of 16 bases. CDR1 is WSHSY, CDR2 SAAADI, per germline. The CDR3 length is 14 residues. The CDR3 sequence is CASGSIVAPDTQYF. CDR3 nucleotide sequence: TGCGCCAGCGGAAGTATAGTAGCCCCAGATACGCAGTATTTT.

The CDR3 DNA reads as TGTGCCTGGGACCTGACGGGGAACACTGAAGCTTTCTTT. Translation: CAWDLTGNTEAFF. This rearrangement joins TRBV30 to TRBJ1-1; D is unresolved. Germline CDR1 is GTSNPN and CDR2 is SVGIG (reference sequence). The CDR3 totals 13 residues. V was trimmed by 5 bases and J by 1 base, leaving 11 bases between them.

The chain links TRBV11-2 to TRBJ1-3; TRBD1 matches 7 bases. The germline gives CDR1 SGHAT, CDR2 FQNNGV. J was trimmed by 4 bases and V by 5 bases; bases with no gene match: 8. The CDR3 extends over 15 amino acids. The CDR3 DNA reads TGTGCCAGCAGCCTCGTACCGGGACAGGGAAACACCATATATTTT. This translates into CASSLVPGQGNTIYF.

This rearrangement joins TRBV25-1 to TRBJ2-5, with D perhaps TRBD1 (5 bases). The CDR3 spans 15 residues. V shed 3 bases and J shed 1 base, with 12 bases lying between them. Germline assignment: CDR1 MGHDK and CDR2 SYGVNS. This chain's CDR3 is CASSEGRQIQETQYF. The CDR3 region has the DNA TGTGCCAGCAGTGAGGGGCGACAGATCCAAGAGACCCAGTACTTC.

This clone has only one observation. CDR3 sequence reads: CASSAHGGGTGELFF. The CDR3 bases are TGTGCCAGCAGCGCCCACGGAGGCGGCACCGGGGAGCTGTTTTTT. This chain uses TRBV9 with TRBJ2-2; D perhaps matches TRBD2 (5 bases). Germline V gene data show CDR1 as SGDLS and CDR2 as YYNGEE. The CDR3 is made up of 15 amino acids. Trimming took off 3 bases at V and 4 bases at J, with 13 bases between the two ends.

The rearrangement uses TRBV19 and TRBJ2-5; D is possibly TRBD1 (5 bases). The V gene lost 4 bases and the J gene lost 5 bases, with 8 bases spanning the gap. The CDR3 runs to 12 residues. Germline V CDR1 and CDR2: LNHDA, SQIVND (reference sequence). CDR3 nucleotide sequence: TGTGCCAGTAGTACAGGGCAGGAGACCCAGTACTTC. This codes for CASSTGQETQYF.

The chain employs TRBV15 and TRBJ1-5, with 10 nucleotides matching TRBD1. This CDR3 has 14 residues. Germline V gene sequence: CDR1 LNHNV, CDR2 YYDKDF (reference sequence). Losses at the gene ends were 5 bases for V and 6 bases for J; bases not matched to a gene: 4. CDR3 sequence (DNA): TGTGCCACCAGCCCCCGGGACAGGGGTCAGCCCCAGCATTTT. Encoded protein: CATSPRDRGQPQHF.

CDR3 in amino acids: CASSQDLAGAYEQYF. CDR3 bases: TGTGCCAGCAGCCAAGACTTGGCGGGAGCCTACGAGCAGTACTTC. The chain carries TRBV4-2 and TRBJ2-7; 7 positions agree with TRBD2. The CDR3 spans 15 residues. The germline CDR1 and CDR2 sequences are LGHNA and YNFKEQ. Trimming cost V 0 bases and J 2 bases; bases outside gene matches: 4.

The chain couples TRBV5-1 to TRBJ2-5, with 9 bases that match TRBD2. Germline CDR1 is SGHRS and CDR2 is YFSETQ. This CDR3 is built from 15 residues. V lost 10 bases to trimming and J lost 5 bases; unmatched junction nucleotides: 15. Written as DNA, the CDR3 is TGCGCCGGGGCCGTTAGCGGGAGAGTGTCGGAGACCCAGTACTTC. Translating it yields CAGAVSGRVSETQYF.

This chain uses TRBV6-6 with TRBJ2-7; possible D gene TRBD1, 5 bases. Germline assignment: CDR1 MNHNY and CDR2 SVGAGI (reference sequence). The V end was cut by 2 bases, the J end by 0 bases, with 14 bases between. The CDR3 totals 16 residues. CDR3 DNA sequence: TGTGCCAGCAGTTACCCCGCAGGGCCCAGCTCCTACGAGCAGTACTTC. It specifies CASSYPAGPSSYEQYF.

This sequence joins TRBV18 and TRBJ2-3; 11 nucleotides match TRBD2. Looked up from germline, CDR1 is KGHSH and CDR2 is LQKENI. J lost 2 bases, V lost 6 bases, and 13 bases had no gene match. The CDR3 runs 18 residues. CDR3 coding DNA: TGTGCCAGCTCGCGGGGGACTAGCGGTATAAGGTTCACAGATACGCAGTATTTT. The encoded protein is CASSRGTSGIRFTDTQYF.

V usage is TRBV5-4 and J usage is TRBJ2-7; D is possibly TRBD2 (6 bases). V was trimmed by 0 bases and J by 3 bases, leaving 10 bases between them. The CDR3 totals 14 residues. The germline V gene encodes CDR1 SGHNT and CDR2 YYREEE (reference sequence). CDR3 DNA: TGTGCCAGCAGCTTGGTGGGTAGCGGCTACGAGCAGTACTTC. Its protein is CASSLVGSGYEQYF.

The rearrangement links TRBV11-1 to TRBJ1-1; D is uncertain. In germline, CDR1 is SGHAT, CDR2 FQDESV (reference sequence). V lost 1 base to trimming and J lost 5 bases, with 5 bases between them. The CDR3 is made up of 12 amino acids. The CDR3 DNA reads TGTGCCAGCAGCTTAGGGCGGACTGAAGCTTTCTTT. Translated: CASSLGRTEAFF.

V gene TRBV7-9 combines with J gene TRBJ1-2, with D unresolved. Trimming removed 5 bases at V and 11 bases at J, with 21 bases between. This CDR3 spans 14 amino acids. Germline loops: CDR1 SEHNR, CDR2 FQNEAQ (reference sequence). The DNA for the CDR3 is TGTGCCAGCAGCACAGCAGGAGGGCTGGCCCCTTACACCTTC. The encoded protein is CASSTAGGLAPYTF.